This T cell receptor (beta chain) emerged from a study of CD8+ T cells in alopecia areata. Study findings and constraints: Unlike in mice, where it was clearer, TCR sharing across patients was less clear, possibly HLA-related.

Following extraction, RNA underwent reverse transcription to cDNA, which served as the sequencing template. Data came from immunoSEQ multiplex PCR; TCRdb stores just in-frame clones and leaves some out. Of about 180,000 clones in the sample, just under 60% were seen once. Germline V CDR1 and CDR2: MNHEY, SVGAGI. The germline V and J ends were trimmed by 3 bases and 9 bases, with 18 bases remaining between them. The CDR3 covers 15 residues. A note on this clone: Its antigen is unidentified.

This TCR was recovered from a human donor with alopecia areata. The sample here was CD4+ T cells sorted from blood, taken at week 0. V gene TRBV6-5 combines with J gene TRBJ1-5; a possible D gene is TRBD1 (5 bases). CDR3 in DNA: TGTGCCAGCAGTTATGTCCGTAGGGGTTTCTGGCCCCAGCATTTT. This codes for CASSYVRRGFWPQHF.